The text below deals with one TCR beta chain. These data belong to a study of blood T cell repertoires in COVID-19. On the study more broadly: COVID-19 samples from acute and convalescent phases originated in the United States, Italy and Spain.

CDR3 length equals 15 residues. The V and J ends lost 1 base and 6 bases respectively, with 13 bases between them. The germline V gene encodes CDR1 LNHNV and CDR2 YYDKDF (reference sequence). Participant-reported clinical history was the basis for cohort assignment. The assay was immunoSEQ multiplex PCR, and TCRdb's table has in-frame clones only and misses some. This table holds around 300,000 clones, 88% found once. The chain is built from TRBV15 and TRBJ2-1, with D tentatively TRBD2 (6 bases). This TCR was recovered from a woman between 45 and 65 years old who had recovered from COVID-19. The sequencing sample was made of PBMCs or T cells enriched from blood (not recorded which). This chain's CDR3 is CATSRVGRGPNEQFF. For the CDR3, the DNA is TGTGCCACCAGCAGAGTAGGGCGGGGACCCAATGAGCAGTTCTTC.